This T cell receptor (beta chain) was captured in a study of cytomegalovirus exposure and HLA in healthy donors (dated by TCRdb to the late 2010s). General notes on the study: In an earlier analysis of approximately 500 of the donors, 276 Gb of sequence data and some 120 million unique TCR beta sequences from roughly 200 million T cells were reported. An early release that covered about 600 HLA-typed donors contained approximately 300 gigabases of sequencing data and 65 million to 100 million unique TCR sequences. The genetic ancestry cluster associated with self-reported Caucasian donors included around 76% of the roughly 410 genotyped donors. The study was designed to test whether signatures of past pathogen exposure could be identified by cataloging public T cell receptors. The study profiled the T cell repertoires of 550 to 700 subjects by immunosequencing and related them to cytomegalovirus serostatus. Along with the approximately 700-subject first cohort, a separate validation cohort of around 110 different subjects was used. High-throughput TCR immunosequencing, statistical association of individual TCRs with disease status, and machine learning were combined to predict cytomegalovirus infection status. A later analysis re-analyzed previously published TCR beta repertoires from 666 donors and added high-resolution HLA genotyping to study TCR occurrence patterns. In the later analysis, no new phenotypic data were used to find candidate immune exposures; instead, reliance was placed on TCR beta sequences and their occurrence across donors. To decide whether each TCR beta V gene segment behaved as functional or pseudogenic, an earlier analysis of fewer than 750 of the donors relied on high-throughput TCR beta sequencing. Donor age, sex, ethnicity and CMV serostatus were compiled together with the repertoire data. A later genetic analysis took genome-wide SNP genotypes for about 65% of the 666 donors and used that subset as a discovery cohort. All discovery cohort repertoires had been generated on a single sequencing platform. HLA typing covered class I and class II loci at four-digit resolution. The number of typed donors differed by locus: about 620-640 for A, B, C, DRB1 and DQB1; some 540 for DQA1; some 610 for DPA1; and around 450 for DPB1. Roughly five DR-DQ haplotypes were handled as single units for association and clustering, since linkage in the cohort was strong. Across approximately 420 genotyped donors of the cohort, an average of about 240,000 unique TCR beta nucleotide sequences per donor were sequenced, and 15% to 20% of those sequences were non-productive. The research as a whole found: A later analysis associated about 17,000 TCR beta sequences with specific HLA alleles at a false discovery rate of 0.05. Strong co-occurrence of HLA alleles, especially DR and DQ, made assigning TCR associations to individual alleles difficult. In an earlier analysis of about 600 of the donors, most TCR beta V segments appeared in productive rearrangements about 87% or about 30% of the time, broadly matching IMGT annotations. In a later analysis, several top co-occurrence clusters were reported to appear linked to parvovirus B19, influenza, CMV and Epstein-Barr virus. A further reported finding was that TCR beta sequences accurately predicted the HLA-A and HLA-B alleles for most subjects in the first cohort. In a later genetic analysis, fewer N-insertions in productive TCRs were reported among donors in an Asian-associated ancestry cluster than the roughly 700-donor mean. The presence/absence analyses assumed that sequencing depth was roughly uniform across donors, and that assumption may not be true. A total of 150 or so TCR beta chains were listed by the study as associated with cytomegalovirus. For the cohort, immune exposure information was limited to CMV serostatus. Correlated functional status among segregating V segments might be attributable to linkage disequilibrium, but an unknown experimental factor could not be ruled out. In a later analysis, most CMV-associated TCR beta chains were found to appear HLA-restricted, with HLA associations seemingly driven largely by CMV exposure. The authors suggested that the approach could potentially be extended to other disease states and immunological phenotypes. The classifier was reported to diagnose cytomegalovirus status with high specificity and sensitivity in both the original and validation cohorts. Compared with equally common non-associated chains, HLA-associated TCR beta chains in a later analysis were more clonally expanded and had lower generation probabilities. Because HLA typing was unavailable for some donors at each locus, only the typed subset was used in association tests. A later genetic analysis associated a missense DCLRE1C variant with V-gene and J-gene trimming of TCR beta chains, and an independent cohort replicated the association. The sequencing pipeline was judged likely to have produced a cluster of highly shared sequence variants as a technical artifact. Because the 87-base-pair reads could not distinguish some IMGT-functional V segments, including TRBV6-2 and TRBV6-3, those segments were excluded. While some public TCRs were present in many individuals, most TCR sequences turned up only very rarely across donors. In a later analysis, the rate of TCR association differed among HLA loci, with DRB1 alleles having the most associated TCRs and HLA-C alleles having the fewest. In vitro tests confirmed that three of the cytomegalovirus-associated TCR beta chains recognize cytomegalovirus antigens. Only TCR beta chains were sequenced in this cohort, and the absence of alpha or paired-chain data limited detectable features. Because counts were too low, 15 to 20 rarely observed V segments, including chromosome 9 orphons, were left out of the earlier analysis of 587 of the donors.

The cohort consisted of 600 to 750 healthy bone marrow donors. At the time of sampling, all cohort members were nominally healthy, though unrecorded immune exposures were likely present. The donor was CMV seronegative and was included in the group of several hundred seronegative cohort members. A peripheral blood sample was collected from each donor, and TCR beta sequencing was performed on peripheral blood mononuclear cells. The Qiagen DNeasy Blood Extraction Kit was used to extract genomic DNA from the blood cell samples. Worth noting for this clone: What this receptor recognizes is not known. Base qualities are not provided; no much larger clone lies one nucleotide away.

The method behind the library was the immunoSEQ multiplex PCR assay. A mixture of 60 forward primers for TCR Vbeta segments and 13 reverse primers for TCR Jbeta segments was used in the multiplex PCR. The CDR3 region of rearranged TCR beta genes was amplified from genomic DNA by a multiplex PCR assay. On the Illumina HiSeq System, the amplified TCR beta libraries were sequenced as 87-base-pair reads. The study's processing was this. Across the 670 or so repertoires, a later analysis counted some 81 million unique TCR beta chains, around 10 million of which were shared by at least two donors. Raw reads were error-corrected and collapsed into unique sequences with a nearest-neighbor algorithm that merged closely related sequences to remove PCR and sequencing errors. CDR3 sequences were aligned to IMGT reference sequences to assign V, D and J gene segments. For a sequence to be retained, a match of at least six nucleotides to both a V gene segment and a J gene segment was required. Rearrangements were classified as productive when the CDR3 lacked stop codons and remained in frame with V and J, and all other rearrangements were classified as non-productive. CDR3 was defined by IMGT convention, running from the second conserved V-encoded cysteine to the conserved J-encoded phenylalanine. The earlier analysis of about 560 of the donors excluded any sequence lacking an unambiguous match to a single V gene segment. In an earlier analysis of approximately 550 of the donors, V segments were called functional above 56.7% productive rearrangements and were called segregating when the between-donor standard deviation exceeded 5%. A statistical classification framework was built for diagnosing cytomegalovirus status from the catalog of TCR beta chain sequences. In a later analysis, V and J genes were assigned by comparing TCR nucleotide sequences against IMGT/GENE-DB human TR gene sequences. In a later analysis, CDR3 sequences and most-parsimonious VDJ recombination scenarios were assigned using the TCRdist pipeline. A later analysis defined each TCR beta chain by its CDR3 amino acid sequence plus V-gene family, and excluded reads lacking a unique V-gene family. In a later analysis, nearly 600 highly shared, low-generation-probability nucleotide sequences were removed to address suspected cross-contamination and a sequencing artifact. In a later analysis, a clonal expansion index was calculated for each public chain from normalized within-repertoire ranks of inferred template counts. In a later analysis, generation probabilities were computed using a VDJ recombination model fitted to out-of-frame rearrangements, and the results were checked against IGoR. In a later analysis, TCR-TCR, TCR-HLA and TCR-CMV co-occurrence was scored with hypergeometric tests, and a repertoire-size bias correction was applied to TCR pairs. In a later analysis, false discovery rates were estimated by permuting HLA or CMV assignments 20 times. In a later analysis, co-occurring TCRs were grouped using DBSCAN, with TCRdist sequence similarity added in when clustering inside HLA-allele-positive subsets. For co-occurrence clustering, repertoires with fewer than 30,000 or more than 120,000 public chains were excluded, along with about five repertoires with anomalous nucleotide sharing. TCRdb stores this immuneACCESS table with in-frame sequences only. Part of the clones is absent; in the studies checked, under half of the shortfall reflects unresolved V genes, and no reason is known for the rest. The D gene and trimming were derived from the DNA, and the V and J assignments and clone size from that table. The sample table lists approximately 210,000 clones, around 82% of them with a count of one. The ten largest clones take up about 1.8% of the sample.

The V end loses 5 bases and the J end loses 0 bases, and a stretch of 5 bases separates them. CDR1 SGHTA and CDR2 FQGNSA are derived from the germline V gene. The CDR3 runs 13 residues from the cysteine to the phenylalanine. Only CDR3 DNA is held: 39 bases, read in frame from base 1. This clonotype originated in a man between 18 and 35 years old in good health and CMV-seronegative. The rearrangement combines TRBV7-2 with TRBJ1-5, with no D gene named confidently. Sequenced input: PBMCs. This receptor has the CDR3 CASSVYSNQPQHF. The DNA sequence follows: TGTGCCAGCAGCGTATATAGCAATCAGCCCCAGCATTTT.